These T cell receptor beta chains were read from a single sample in a study of T cells in Graves' hyperthyroidism and ophthalmopathy. From the multiplex PCR reads, TCRdb called clonotypes with MiXCR, one entry per CDR3 protein. The sample lists 350,000 to 400,000 distinct CDR3 sequences, 15% occurring once. Sequenced sample: blood. The receptors shown here come from a woman in her 30s with Graves' hyperthyroidism. Both conserved end residues are part of each CDR3. Each record gives: clone size, V gene, J gene, D gene, CDR3 protein, CDR3 DNA. A D gene is named only where the DNA matches it firmly. Only part of the rows carry a size: once, few, many, or a class if the clone is expanded.

abundance: many; v_gene: TRBV13; j_gene: TRBJ2-5; d_gene: TRBD1; CDR3aa: CASSDNPSGGGPQTQYF; CDR3nt: TGTGCCAGCAGCGACAACCCCTCAGGGGGCGGGCCACAGACCCAGTACTTC
abundance: few; v_gene: TRBV7-2; j_gene: TRBJ2-7; d_gene: TRBD2; CDR3aa: CASSLQGLAVSYEQYF; CDR3nt: TGTGCCAGCAGCTTACAAGGCCTAGCGGTATCCTACGAGCAGTACTTC
abundance: many; v_gene: TRBV29-1; j_gene: TRBJ1-3; d_gene: NA; CDR3aa: CSVLQSSGNTIYF; CDR3nt: TGCAGCGTTTTACAGAGCTCTGGAAACACCATATATTTT
abundance: many; v_gene: TRBV29-1; j_gene: TRBJ2-5; d_gene: NA; CDR3aa: CSAGQPGRETQYF; CDR3nt: TGCAGCGCCGGACAGCCGGGCCGGGAGACCCAGTACTTC
abundance: NA; v_gene: TRBV2; j_gene: TRBJ2-2; d_gene: NA; CDR3aa: CASSLLAVPNTGELFF; CDR3nt: TGTGCCAGCAGCCTCTTGGCGGTCCCGAACACCGGGGAGCTGTTTTTT
abundance: many; v_gene: TRBV12-3/TRBV12-4; j_gene: TRBJ2-7; d_gene: TRBD1; CDR3aa: CASSLAGRGPYEQYF; CDR3nt: TGTGCCAGCAGTTTAGCAGGCAGGGGGCCCTACGAGCAGTACTTC
abundance: NA; v_gene: TRBV19; j_gene: TRBJ1-2; d_gene: NA; CDR3aa: CASSSGDTIYGHTF; CDR3nt: TGTGCCAGTAGTAGTGGGGACACCATCTATGGCCACACCTTC
abundance: NA; v_gene: TRBV9; j_gene: TRBJ2-1; d_gene: NA; CDR3aa: CASSVGGTLWNEQFF; CDR3nt: TGTGCCAGCAGCGTAGGCGGGACATTATGGAATGAGCAGTTCTTC
abundance: few; v_gene: TRBV7-9; j_gene: TRBJ1-6; d_gene: TRBD1; CDR3aa: CASSLADRRGSPLHF; CDR3nt: TGTGCCAGCAGCTTAGCGGACAGGCGGGGTTCACCCCTCCACTTT
abundance: many; v_gene: TRBV5-1; j_gene: TRBJ2-1; d_gene: TRBD2; CDR3aa: CASSSTPTSAVYNEQFF; CDR3nt: TGCGCCAGCAGCTCCACACCGACTAGCGCGGTCTACAATGAGCAGTTCTTC
abundance: many; v_gene: TRBV29-1; j_gene: TRBJ2-1; d_gene: NA; CDR3aa: CSVEDLPSAFF; CDR3nt: TGCAGCGTTGAAGATCTACCTTCGGCGTTCTTC
abundance: NA; v_gene: TRBV2; j_gene: TRBJ2-5; d_gene: NA; CDR3aa: CASREPGQETQYF; CDR3nt: TGTGCCAGCAGAGAGCCAGGCCAAGAGACCCAGTACTTC
abundance: many; v_gene: TRBV18; j_gene: TRBJ1-2; d_gene: NA; CDR3aa: CASSPGRSTNGYTF; CDR3nt: TGTGCCAGCTCACCGGGGAGGTCCACTAATGGCTACACCTTC
abundance: many; v_gene: TRBV12-3/TRBV12-4; j_gene: TRBJ1-1; d_gene: NA; CDR3aa: CASSLEGRDTEAFF; CDR3nt: TGTGCCAGCAGTTTAGAAGGACGGGACACTGAAGCTTTCTTT
abundance: few; v_gene: TRBV20-1; j_gene: TRBJ2-3; d_gene: TRBD2; CDR3aa: CSGAGGFTDTQYF; CDR3nt: TGCAGTGGGGCGGGAGGATTCACAGATACGCAGTATTTT
abundance: few; v_gene: TRBV20-1; j_gene: TRBJ2-1; d_gene: TRBD2; CDR3aa: CSAIRLAGHEQFF; CDR3nt: TGCAGTGCGATAAGACTAGCGGGACATGAGCAGTTCTTC
abundance: NA; v_gene: TRBV20-1; j_gene: TRBJ1-1; d_gene: NA; CDR3aa: CSASPIGNTEAFF; CDR3nt: TGCAGTGCTAGCCCAATTGGGAACACTGAAGCTTTCTTT
abundance: many; v_gene: TRBV30; j_gene: TRBJ2-7; d_gene: NA; CDR3aa: CAWSVAGYEQYF; CDR3nt: TGTGCCTGGAGTGTGGCGGGCTACGAGCAGTACTTC
abundance: NA; v_gene: TRBV12-3/TRBV12-4; j_gene: TRBJ2-7; d_gene: NA; CDR3aa: CASSKPLRGSEQYF; CDR3nt: TGTGCCAGCAGCAAGCCGTTGAGGGGGTCCGAGCAGTACTTC
abundance: NA; v_gene: TRBV29-1; j_gene: TRBJ2-7; d_gene: NA; CDR3aa: CSVVQSVRGYEQYF; CDR3nt: TGCAGCGTTGTTCAGTCGGTTCGCGGCTACGAGCAGTACTTC
abundance: NA; v_gene: TRBV3-1; j_gene: TRBJ2-5; d_gene: NA; CDR3aa: CASSLLKNLQETQYF; CDR3nt: TGTGCCAGCAGCCTACTCAAGAACCTCCAAGAGACCCAGTACTTC
abundance: many; v_gene: TRBV27; j_gene: TRBJ2-1; d_gene: NA; CDR3aa: CASSWGEKTEQFF; CDR3nt: TGTGCCAGCAGTTGGGGGGAGAAGACGGAGCAGTTCTTC